This T cell receptor (beta chain) was identified in a study of neurological immune-mediated disorders. About the research overall: Among 34 multiple sclerosis patients, 31 were relapsing-remitting and 3 were secondary progressive.

V lost 7 bases and J 2 bases, leaving 12 bases between the germline ends. The CDR3 has 14 amino acids. Germline CDR1 and CDR2: PRHDT and FYEKMQ (reference sequence). TCRdb re-analysed the 5' RACE reads in MiXCR, keeping a single row per CDR3 protein. This table has 54,000 or so distinct CDR3 sequences, about 4.1% appearing once. 2 million unsorted PBMCs were stored in RNAlater at -80 °C before RNA extraction. The chain joins TRBV13 to TRBJ1-5; TRBD1 is a possible D gene (5 bases). The sample comprised PBMCs. This sequence originates from a man in his 60s with multiple sclerosis. CDR3 sequence reads: CASNWGAGNQPQHF. The CDR3 DNA sequence: TGTGCCAGCAACTGGGGCGCGGGCAATCAGCCCCAGCATTTT.